This paragraph covers one T cell receptor (beta chain) sequence. Its target is unknown. V lost 5 bases, J lost 11 bases, and 24 bases lay in between. The germline V gene has CDR1 MDHEN and CDR2 SYDVKM. The CDR3 contains 15 residues. The record originates from a study of T cells in localized non-small cell lung cancer. Study-wide points: A median roughly 57 of the top 100 tumor clones appeared in adjacent lung. Longer overall survival accompanied higher blood T cell density. The highest T cell clonality was in uninvolved adjacent lung, above tumor.

Clones were sequenced by immunoSEQ multiplex PCR, and TCRdb holds only the in-frame ones, with some missing. The data show 23,000 or so clones, roughly 88% seen once. The sequencing used peripheral blood mononuclear cells, collected before any cancer treatment. The rearrangement uses TRBV28 and TRBJ2-5; D is perhaps TRBD1 (7 bases). The clonotype was recovered from a male donor aged 60 or over with stage II lung adenocarcinoma. Here the CDR3 DNA reads TGTGCCAGCAGTCCAAACCCAGGGGGGCTAGTGCGGCAGTACTTC. Translation: CASSPNPGGLVRQYF.